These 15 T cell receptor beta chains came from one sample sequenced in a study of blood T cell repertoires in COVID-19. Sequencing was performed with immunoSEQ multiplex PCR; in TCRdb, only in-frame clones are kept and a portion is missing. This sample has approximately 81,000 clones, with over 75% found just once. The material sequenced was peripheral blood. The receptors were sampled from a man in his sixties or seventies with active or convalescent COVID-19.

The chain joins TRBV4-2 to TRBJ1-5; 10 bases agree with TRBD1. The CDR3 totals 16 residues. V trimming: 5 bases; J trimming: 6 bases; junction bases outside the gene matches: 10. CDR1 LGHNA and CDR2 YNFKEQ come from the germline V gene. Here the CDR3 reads CASSERDRGRIQPQHF. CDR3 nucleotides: TGTGCCAGCAGCGAAAGAGACAGGGGGCGAATTCAGCCCCAGCATTTT.

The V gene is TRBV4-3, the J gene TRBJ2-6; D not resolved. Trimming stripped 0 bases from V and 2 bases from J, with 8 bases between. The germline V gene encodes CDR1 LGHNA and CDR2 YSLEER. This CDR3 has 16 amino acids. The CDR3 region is CASSQEVGAGANVLTF. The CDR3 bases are TGCGCCAGCAGCCAAGAGGTTGGAGCTGGGGCCAACGTCCTGACTTTC.

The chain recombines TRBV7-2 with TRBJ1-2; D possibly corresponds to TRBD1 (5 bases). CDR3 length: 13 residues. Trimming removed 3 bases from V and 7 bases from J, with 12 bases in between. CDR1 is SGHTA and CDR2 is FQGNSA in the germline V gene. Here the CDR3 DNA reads TGTGCCAGCAGCTTTATCCAGGGCGGTGGCTACACCTTC. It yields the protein CASSFIQGGGYTF.

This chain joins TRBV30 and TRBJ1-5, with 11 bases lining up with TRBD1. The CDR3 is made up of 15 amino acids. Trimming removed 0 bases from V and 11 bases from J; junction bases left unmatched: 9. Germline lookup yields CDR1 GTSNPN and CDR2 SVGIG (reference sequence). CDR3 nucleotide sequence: TGTGCCTGGAGTGTAGATTGGACAGGGGGCGAGGCCCAGCATTTT. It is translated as CAWSVDWTGGEAQHF.

CDR3 loop: CASSLAVRGAYNEQFF. For the CDR3, the DNA is TGTGCCAGCAGCTTAGCGGTCCGGGGGGCCTACAATGAGCAGTTCTTC. The rearrangement links TRBV7-2 to TRBJ2-1, with 7 bases matching TRBD2. Trimming removed 0 bases from V and 2 bases from J; junction bases left unmatched: 4. This CDR3 region has 16 residues. Per the germline V gene, CDR1 is SGHTA and CDR2 is FQGNSA.

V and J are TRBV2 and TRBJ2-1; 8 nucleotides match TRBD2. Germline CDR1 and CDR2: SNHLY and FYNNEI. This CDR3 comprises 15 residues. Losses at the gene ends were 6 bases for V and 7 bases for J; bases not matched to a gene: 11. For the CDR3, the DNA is TGTGCCAGCAGCGGACTAGCCCCCGGTAGGAATGAGCAGTTCTTC. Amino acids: CASSGLAPGRNEQFF.

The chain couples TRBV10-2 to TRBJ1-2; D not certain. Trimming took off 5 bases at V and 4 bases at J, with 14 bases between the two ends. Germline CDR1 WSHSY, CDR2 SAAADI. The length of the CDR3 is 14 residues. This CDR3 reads CASSRGGVTYGYTF. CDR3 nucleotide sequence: TGCGCCAGCAGTCGCGGCGGTGTCACCTATGGCTACACCTTC.

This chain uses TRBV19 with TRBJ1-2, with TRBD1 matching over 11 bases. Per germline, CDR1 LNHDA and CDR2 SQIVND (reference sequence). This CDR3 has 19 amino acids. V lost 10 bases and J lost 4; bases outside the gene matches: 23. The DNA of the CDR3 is TGTGCCACCACAATAGTGGGGGGGGACAGGGGGTTCTCAGCCTATGGCTACACCTTC. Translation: CATTIVGGDRGFSAYGYTF.

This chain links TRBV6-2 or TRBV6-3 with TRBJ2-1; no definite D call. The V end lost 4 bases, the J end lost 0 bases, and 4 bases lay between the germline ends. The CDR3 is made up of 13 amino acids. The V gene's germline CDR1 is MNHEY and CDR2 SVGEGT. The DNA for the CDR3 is TGTGCCAGCAGTTTACACTCCTACAATGAGCAGTTCTTC. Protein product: CASSLHSYNEQFF.

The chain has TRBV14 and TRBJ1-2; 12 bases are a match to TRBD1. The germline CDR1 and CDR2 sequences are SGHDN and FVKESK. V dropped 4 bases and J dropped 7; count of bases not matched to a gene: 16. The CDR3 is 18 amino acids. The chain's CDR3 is CASSPTLGTGGFLGGYTF. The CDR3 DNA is TGTGCCAGCAGCCCTACTCTCGGGACAGGGGGCTTCTTGGGTGGCTACACCTTC.

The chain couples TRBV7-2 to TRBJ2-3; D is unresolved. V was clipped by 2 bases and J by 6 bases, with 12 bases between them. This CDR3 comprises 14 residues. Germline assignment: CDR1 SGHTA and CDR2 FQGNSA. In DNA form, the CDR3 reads TGTGCCAGCAGCTTATCGGCAGGTGCGGATACGCAGTATTTT. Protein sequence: CASSLSAGADTQYF.

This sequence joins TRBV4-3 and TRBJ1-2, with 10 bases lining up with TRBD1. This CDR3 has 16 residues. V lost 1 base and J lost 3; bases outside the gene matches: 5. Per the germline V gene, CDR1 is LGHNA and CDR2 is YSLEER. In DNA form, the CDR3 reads TGCGCCAGCAGCCAAGGACAGGGGGCGCGGGACTATGGCTACACCTTC. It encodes CASSQGQGARDYGYTF.

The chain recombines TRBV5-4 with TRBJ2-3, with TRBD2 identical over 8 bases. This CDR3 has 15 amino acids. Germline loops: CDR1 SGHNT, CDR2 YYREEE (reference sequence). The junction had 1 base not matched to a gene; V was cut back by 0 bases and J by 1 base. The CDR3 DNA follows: TGTGCCAGCAGCTTGGTTAGCGGGGGCACAGATACGCAGTATTTT. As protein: CASSLVSGGTDTQYF.

The chain's CDR3 is CSVGASGQGIVARKTQYF. CDR3 in DNA: TGCAGCGTTGGGGCCTCTGGCCAGGGTATCGTCGCAAGGAAGACCCAGTACTTC. This chain joins TRBV29-1 and TRBJ2-5; possibly TRBD1 for D (5 bases). Per the germline V gene, CDR1 is SQVTM and CDR2 is ANQGSEA. CDR3 length equals 18 residues. V shed 4 bases and J shed 6 bases, with 30 bases lying between them.

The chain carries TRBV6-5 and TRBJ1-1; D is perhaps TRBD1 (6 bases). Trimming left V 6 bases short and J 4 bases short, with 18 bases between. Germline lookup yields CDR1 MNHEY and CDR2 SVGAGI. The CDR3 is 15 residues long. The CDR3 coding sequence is TGTGCCAGCAGCTACCTCAGGGGAAGTTCCACTGAAGCTTTCTTT. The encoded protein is CASSYLRGSSTEAFF.